This T cell receptor beta chain came from a study of shared clonotypes between healthy human individuals (TCRdb year 2020). About the investigation overall: A couple of women and a few men aged 18 to 49 years were included in the cohort. For each donor, CD4 naive and CD4 memory were each run on three plates, CD8 naive on two plates, and CD8 memory on one plate. To estimate repertoire size and how much clonotype sharing occurs between individuals, the study deeply sequenced the blood TCR repertoires of roughly 5 healthy adults. Libraries were prepared and TCR repertoires were sequenced by different laboratories using diverse techniques, in order to increase sequencing depth and limit assay-specific biases. Each donor's leukapheresis produced roughly between roughly 0.85 and 9.5 billion PBMCs. The paper's findings and limits, for the study overall: Only blood was sampled, and tissue TCR repertoires likely differ from those in blood. Pairwise subsampling indicated that sequencing depth was expected to affect the degree of clonotype sharing among donors. Clonotypes shared by all four sorted-subset donors showed higher generation probabilities than non-shared clonotypes. Rarefaction of sorted-subset datasets indicated incomplete sequencing despite the large sequencing depth. Naive subsets generally had larger estimated clonotype richness than memory subsets. The small number of donors limited the genetic and exposure-history diversity represented. Across a handful of donors, approximately 5% of naive CD4, roughly 3.3% of naive CD8, 2% to 2.5% of memory CD4, and approximately 0.4% of memory CD8 clonotypes were shared.

The germline V gene specifies SNHLY as CDR1 and FYNNEI as CDR2. CDR3 length: 15 amino acids, cysteine to phenylalanine. Only the CDR3 part of the read is kept: 45 bases, read in frame from the first base. Trimmed from V: 6 bases; trimmed from J: 4 bases; junction bases lacking a gene match: 8. Using the deep immunoSEQ assay, TCR CDR3 regions were amplified from genomic DNA by multiplex PCR. Extracted genomic DNA from each cell subset was spread evenly across all wells of several immunoSEQ 96-well plates, with each plate serving as a replicate. For sorted subsets, each replicate PCR was loaded with approximately 200 ng genomic DNA, equivalent to 25,000 to 30,000 T cell genomes. The purified libraries were quantified using a Qubit 3.0 fluorometer, sized with a Bioanalyzer 2100, and then quantified again using the KAPA Library Quantification kit. Every immunoSEQ 96-well plate was sequenced on a dedicated single-read 150-cycle Illumina NextSeq 550 flow cell. From the authors' description of their analysis: Because the immunoSEQ output held only junctional sequences and lacked quality scores, the filtering could not match the filtering applied to full-length reads. To assign V/J genes and CDR3, sequences were annotated using PyIR, a Python wrapper for IgBLAST v1.9, with IMGT germline references. Reads were filtered out if the reads had weak V/J assignments (E-value above 1e-6), no CDR3, stop codons, out-of-frame junctions, or ambiguous translated residues. V3J clonotypes were defined by identical inferred V gene, J gene, and CDR3 amino acid sequence. Percentage overlap between repertoires was computed as shared unique clonotypes divided by the size of the smaller repertoire. Richness of each repertoire was evaluated using RTK rarefaction, the Chao1 estimator, and Recon v2.1 estimates of unobserved clonotypes. OLGA was used to compute generation probabilities for all TCRbeta clonotypes that the gDNA method yielded from a few donors. TCRdb carries this immuneACCESS record with in-frame sequences only. Its versions omit some clonotypes, under half of them owing to an unresolved V gene in the studies checked, with the rest unexplained. D and trimming come from the DNA, and the V and J calls and clone size come from that table. This sample comprises roughly 2 million clones, under 97% of them detected only once. The biggest ten clones account for over 0.1% of the sample.

This clone was seen just once. Its antigen is unknown. Base-call qualities are not available, and no considerably larger clone is one nucleotide away. The donors were healthy, HIV-negative adults with no recently reported acute infections or vaccinations. All donors were Caucasian adults living in Nashville, Tennessee, USA. Magnetic negative selection was used to enrich CD4+ T cells, after which naive cells were positively selected on CD45RA and the negative fraction became the memory subset. Blood was obtained by leukapheresis, after which PBMCs were separated by Ficoll-Histopaque density gradient centrifugation and cryopreserved in liquid nitrogen vapor phase. Purity and quantity of every magnetically sorted T cell population were checked by analytical flow cytometry. Each sorted fraction had its genomic DNA isolated and then quantified by UV absorbance on a Nanodrop 2000c.

The receptor was isolated from a man aged 18 to 29 in good health. Sequencing was done on a sample of naive CD4+ T cells sorted from blood. Taken with the paper, the label for cell subset or site translates to: CD45RA+ positively selected. This receptor chain uses TRBV2 and TRBJ1-3; 8 bases in the junction line up with TRBD1. The CDR3 has the sequence CASRVQGAEGNTIYF. Here is the DNA: TGTGCCAGCAGGGTGCAGGGGGCTGAAGGAAACACCATATATTTT.